A selection of T cell receptor beta chains follows, all from one sample in a study of human T cells and chemical hapten exposure. TCRdb reprocessed the RACE reads via MiXCR and lists one record per CDR3 protein. In the table there are about 120,000 distinct CDR3 sequences, roughly 15% of which are singletons. The sequencing here drew on whole blood, taken in connection with sensitization to the hapten diphenylcyclopropenone (DPC). Every receptor here comes from a man aged 18 to 30 with alopecia areata. Some clones in this sample may be carry-over from other donors' samples. The CDR3 runs from the conserved cysteine through the conserved F or W. A D gene is named only where the DNA matches it firmly. Clone size is not always given. Where it is, it says once, few, many or a class for expanded clones.

clone_size,j_call,v_call,d_call,cdr3_aa,cdr3_nt
.,TRBJ2-7,TRBV7-8,TRBD1,CATTDRGRNYEQYF,TGTGCCACCACGGACAGGGGGCGGAATTACGAGCAGTACTTC
.,TRBJ2-2,TRBV27,.,CASSPLSGELFF,TGTGCCAGCAGTCCCCTATCCGGGGAGCTGTTTTTT
few,TRBJ2-6,TRBV28,TRBD1,CASSRGQGPLSGANVLTF,TGTGCCAGCAGCAGGGGACAGGGCCCCTTATCTGGGGCCAACGTCCTGACTTTC
.,TRBJ2-4,TRBV6-5,TRBD2,CASSPGGELAKNIQYF,TGTGCCAGCAGTCCTGGGGGGGAACTAGCCAAAAACATTCAGTACTTC
few,TRBJ1-2,TRBV7-6,.,CASSLVSPWARGRVSDGYTF,TGTGCCAGCAGCTTAGTATCGCCATGGGCCCGGGGGCGCGTATCGGATGGCTACACCTTC
.,TRBJ2-5,TRBV3-1,TRBD2,CASSLKTTSGTETQYF,TGTGCCAGCAGCCTCAAGACGACTAGCGGGACAGAGACCCAGTACTTC
.,TRBJ2-1,TRBV7-3,.,CASSFGGSNEQFF,TGTGCCAGCAGCTTTGGGGGCTCCAATGAGCAGTTCTTC
.,TRBJ2-2,TRBV7-3,.,CASSSSPGDFNTGELFF,TGTGCCAGCAGCTCCAGTCCGGGGGACTTCAACACCGGGGAGCTGTTTTTT
.,TRBJ1-6,TRBV7-3,.,CASSFTGSSPLHF,TGTGCCAGCAGCTTCACAGGGAGCTCACCCCTCCACTTT
few,TRBJ2-6,TRBV18,.,CASSPRASGANVLTF,TGTGCCAGCTCACCACGGGCTTCTGGGGCCAACGTCCTGACTTTC
few,TRBJ2-7,TRBV4-3,.,CASSHTSTAYEQYF,TGCGCCAGCAGCCATACTTCGACCGCCTACGAGCAGTACTTC
.,TRBJ1-3,TRBV27,.,CASRGLGNTIYF,TGTGCCAGCAGAGGACTTGGAAACACCATATATTTT
.,TRBJ1-5,TRBV2,.,CASRADQPQHF,TGTGCCAGCAGGGCGGATCAGCCCCAGCATTTT
.,TRBJ2-4,TRBV7-9,.,CASSLQGFAKNIQYF,TGTGCCAGCAGCTTGCAGGGGTTTGCCAAAAACATTCAGTACTTC
.,TRBJ1-6,TRBV6-2/TRBV6-3,.,CASYDGPDYNSPLHF,TGTGCCAGCTACGACGGGCCGGACTATAATTCACCCCTCCACTTT
few,TRBJ2-5,TRBV4-3,.,CASSQGAQPLQETQYF,TGCGCCAGCAGCCAAGGGGCCCAGCCGCTCCAAGAGACCCAGTACTTC
.,TRBJ1-2,TRBV5-1,TRBD1,CASSFDNRGGGIHGYTF,TGCGCCAGCAGCTTCGACAACAGGGGCGGAGGAATCCATGGCTACACCTTC
many,TRBJ1-1,TRBV7-3,.,CASSPTDRNTEAFF,TGTGCCAGCAGCCCTACGGACAGGAACACTGAAGCTTTCTTT
many,TRBJ1-1,TRBV2,.,CASSESPGNTEAFF,TGTGCCAGCAGTGAAAGCCCGGGGAACACTGAAGCTTTCTTT
.,TRBJ2-3,TRBV11-1,.,CASSLQPDTQYF,TGTGCCAGCAGCCTGCAGCCAGATACGCAGTATTTT
few,TRBJ1-1,TRBV7-9,.,CASSLDPGWTEAFF,TGTGCCAGCAGCTTAGATCCAGGATGGACTGAAGCTTTCTTT
few,TRBJ1-1,TRBV4-3,TRBD1,CASSQRDRGTEAFF,TGCGCCAGCAGCCAGAGGGACAGGGGCACTGAAGCTTTCTTT
.,TRBJ2-1,TRBV11-1,TRBD2,CASSSLGLGGRAYNEQFF,TGTGCCAGCAGCTCCTTAGGCCTGGGAGGGAGGGCCTACAATGAGCAGTTCTTC
.,TRBJ2-7,TRBV18,.,CASSRRGDTYEQYF,TGTGCCAGCTCTCGCAGGGGCGACACATACGAGCAGTACTTC
.,TRBJ2-5,TRBV2,TRBD2,CASSVSSGGAQETQYF,TGTGCCAGCAGCGTCTCTAGCGGGGGGGCCCAAGAGACCCAGTACTTC
few,TRBJ2-1,TRBV7-3,.,CASSSHSGQGRYNEQFF,TGTGCCAGCAGCTCCCACAGCGGCCAGGGGAGGTACAATGAGCAGTTCTTC
few,TRBJ2-2,TRBV6-5,.,CASSYSSGWTGELFF,TGTGCCAGCAGTTACTCGTCAGGGTGGACCGGGGAGCTGTTTTTT
few,TRBJ1-1,TRBV7-9,TRBD1,CASILREGQGPVNTEAFF,TGTGCCAGCATACTGAGGGAGGGACAGGGGCCTGTGAACACCGAAGCTTTCTTT
.,TRBJ1-2,TRBV19,TRBD1,CASSMVDRGGGYTF,TGTGCCAGTAGTATGGTGGACAGGGGTGGTGGCTACACCTTC
many,TRBJ2-3,TRBV4-3,TRBD2,CASSQPITTIGGDRTDTQYF,TGCGCCAGCAGCCAGCCGATAACCACGATCGGGGGGGACCGCACAGATACGCAGTATTTT
.,TRBJ1-2,TRBV18,.,CASSPTDTYGYTF,TGTGCCAGCTCACCAACAGATACCTATGGCTACACCTTC
many,TRBJ1-6,TRBV5-1,.,CASSSSSLLGRRDNSPLHF,TGCGCCAGCAGCTCATCTTCTCTTCTGGGGCGGAGGGATAATTCACCCCTCCACTTT
few,TRBJ1-1,TRBV10-3,.,CAISDVKNTEAFF,TGTGCCATCAGTGACGTTAAGAACACTGAAGCTTTCTTT
.,TRBJ2-7,TRBV28,TRBD1,CASSTSSGTGNSEQYF,TGTGCCAGCAGTACCTCCTCCGGGACAGGGAATTCCGAGCAGTACTTC
.,TRBJ1-2,TRBV7-3,.,CASEQVKNGYTF,TGTGCCAGCGAGCAGGTCAAAAATGGCTACACCTTC
.,TRBJ2-1,TRBV29-1,.,CSVAGKYNEQFF,TGCAGCGTTGCCGGGAAATACAATGAGCAGTTCTTC
many,TRBJ2-7,TRBV3-1,.,CASSPPGHRYDQQYF,TGTGCCAGCAGCCCACCGGGACACCGCTACGATCAGCAGTACTTC
few,TRBJ2-5,TRBV2,.,CASSEDKLGGETQYF,TGTGCCAGCAGTGAGGACAAATTAGGGGGAGAGACCCAGTACTTC
.,TRBJ2-1,TRBV5-4,.,CASSLVGVNEQFF,TGTGCCAGCAGCTTGGTAGGGGTGAATGAGCAGTTCTTC
few,TRBJ2-2,TRBV7-3,TRBD1,CASSLGQLGTGELFF,TGTGCCAGCAGCCTGGGACAGCTTGGGACCGGGGAGCTGTTTTTT
.,TRBJ1-1,TRBV20-1,.,CSARADTNTEAFF,TGCAGTGCTAGGGCGGACACTAACACTGAAGCTTTCTTT
few,TRBJ2-2,TRBV2,.,CASSGSWQGHTGELFF,TGTGCCAGCAGTGGATCCTGGCAGGGCCACACCGGGGAGCTGTTTTTT
.,TRBJ1-1,TRBV12-3/TRBV12-4,.,CASSSLGAPEAFF,TGTGCCAGCAGTTCCCTCGGGGCCCCTGAAGCTTTCTTT
.,TRBJ1-1,TRBV7-2,.,CASSLAAGNTEAFF,TGTGCCAGCAGCTTAGCGGCAGGGAACACTGAAGCTTTCTTT
.,TRBJ2-7,TRBV6-5,.,CASKRNALGEQYF,TGTGCCAGCAAACGGAACGCCTTAGGGGAGCAGTACTTC
few,TRBJ1-1,TRBV20-1,TRBD1,CSALETGGGKTEAFF,TGCAGTGCCCTAGAGACAGGGGGCGGAAAGACTGAAGCTTTCTTT
few,TRBJ2-7,TRBV5-6,.,CASSLDGRGHEQYF,TGTGCCAGCAGCTTGGATGGCAGGGGCCACGAGCAGTACTTC
.,TRBJ2-5,TRBV12-3/TRBV12-4,.,CASSTAQQETQYF,TGTGCCAGCTCGACAGCTCAACAAGAGACCCAGTACTTC
.,TRBJ1-5,TRBV2,TRBD1,CASTGTVNQPQHF,TGTGCCAGCACTGGGACAGTGAATCAGCCCCAGCATTTT